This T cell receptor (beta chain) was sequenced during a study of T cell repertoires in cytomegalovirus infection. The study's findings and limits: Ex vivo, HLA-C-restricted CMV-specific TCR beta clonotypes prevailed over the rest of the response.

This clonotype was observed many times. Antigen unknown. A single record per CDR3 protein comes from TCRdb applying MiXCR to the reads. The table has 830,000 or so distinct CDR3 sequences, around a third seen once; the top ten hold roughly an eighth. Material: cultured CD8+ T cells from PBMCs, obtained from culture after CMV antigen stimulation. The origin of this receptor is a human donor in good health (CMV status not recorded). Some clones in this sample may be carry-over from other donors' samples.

The CDR3 sequence is CASSRAGEPYEQYF. Here the CDR3 DNA reads TGTGCCAGCAGCCGAGCGGGGGAGCCCTACGAGCAGTACTTC. This sequence joins TRBV12-3 or TRBV12-4 and TRBJ2-7; 8 nucleotides match TRBD2. This CDR3 spans 14 amino acids. V was clipped by 6 bases and J by 2 bases; unmatched bases: 6.